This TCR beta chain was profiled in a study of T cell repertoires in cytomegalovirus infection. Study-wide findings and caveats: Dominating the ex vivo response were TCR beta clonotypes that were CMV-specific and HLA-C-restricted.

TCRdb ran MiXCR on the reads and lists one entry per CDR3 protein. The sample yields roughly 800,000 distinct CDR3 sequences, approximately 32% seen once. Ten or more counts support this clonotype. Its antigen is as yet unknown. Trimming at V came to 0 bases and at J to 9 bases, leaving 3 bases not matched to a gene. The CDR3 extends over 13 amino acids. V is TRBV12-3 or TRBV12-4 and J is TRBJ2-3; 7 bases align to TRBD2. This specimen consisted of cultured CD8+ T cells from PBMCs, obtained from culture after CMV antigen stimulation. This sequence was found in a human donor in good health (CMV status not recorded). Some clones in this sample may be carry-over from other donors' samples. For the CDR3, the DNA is TGTGCCAGCAGTTTAGCTTCTAGCGGAACGCAGTATTTT. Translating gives CASSLASSGTQYF.